This TCR beta chain was identified during a study of STAT5B mutations in CD4+ large granular lymphocyte leukemia. Original analysis: Lowest detectable productive clonotype frequency was 2.59 x 10-5. Only in-frame clones appear in the TCRdb table, and some are missing; sequencing was by immunoSEQ multiplex PCR. V and J calls and clone size are those listed in that table; D and trimming were worked out from the DNA. The repertoire holds around 33,000 clones, with 88% as singletons. Per the germline V gene, CDR1 is SEHNR and CDR2 is FQNEAQ (reference sequence). The length of the CDR3 is 14 residues. Trimming cost V 5 bases and J 2 bases, with 12 bases left between them.

V is TRBV7-9 and J is TRBJ1-2; no clear D gene. The sequenced sample was CD4+ T cells from blood buffy coats. The receptor was derived from a human donor in good health. The CDR3: CASSVLGSNYGYTF. CDR3 DNA: TGTGCCAGCAGCGTATTGGGCAGCAACTATGGCTACACCTTC.